Below are 9 T cell receptor beta chains sequenced from a single sample in a study of identical twins. TCRdb re-analysed the 5' RACE reads in MiXCR, keeping a single row per CDR3 protein. The data show 500,000 or so distinct CDR3 sequences, roughly a fifth seen once. Another study also made use of these data, one on T cells expressing NK-cell markers.

The sequenced sample was CD4+ T cells sorted from blood. These receptors came from a woman aged 18-29 years in good health.

This chain joins TRBV12-3 or TRBV12-4 and TRBJ2-7, with a weak D call TRBD2 (6 bases). The V and J ends lost 5 bases and 4 bases respectively, with 24 bases between them. The CDR3 is 17 residues long. CDR3 nucleotide sequence: TGTGCCAGCAGTAGATCCCAACGGCTCCGGGGGTCTTACGAGCAGTACTTC. It encodes CASSRSQRLRGSYEQYF.

The table lists this clonotype with many counts. V is TRBV29-1 and J is TRBJ2-7, with D possibly TRBD1 on 6 matching bases. V lost 3 bases and J 7 bases, leaving 16 bases between the germline ends. The CDR3 runs to 13 residues. The germline CDR1 and CDR2 sequences are SQVTM and ANQGSEA. Here the CDR3 reads CSVDPGTGLEQYF. CDR3 nucleotides: TGCAGCGTTGACCCCGGAACAGGGCTAGAGCAGTACTTC.

This clonotype was observed a few times. CDR3 nucleotide sequence: TGTGCCAGCAGCTTAGGCGCGGACAGCTCCTACGAGCAGTACTTC. Its protein product is CASSLGADSSYEQYF. The chain recombines TRBV7-6 with TRBJ2-7; tentative D call: TRBD1 (6 bases). The germline V and J ends were trimmed by 1 base and 0 bases, with 10 bases remaining between them. The germline V gene has CDR1 SGHVS and CDR2 FNYEAQ. The CDR3 extends over 15 amino acids.

The table lists this clonotype with a count of one. The chain combines TRBV11-2 with TRBJ2-5; D is unresolved. V was shortened by 3 bases and J by 2 bases, with 16 bases between the two germline ends. CDR3 length: 16 residues. CDR1 and CDR2 (germline): SGHAT, FQNNGV. Written as DNA, the CDR3 is TGTGCCAGCAGCTTCCCAGTTAGCCGTTCACAAGAGACCCAGTACTTC. Translation gives CASSFPVSRSQETQYF.

This clonotype has a count of ten or more. The V and J genes are TRBV12-3 or TRBV12-4 and TRBJ2-2; 8 nucleotides agree with TRBD2. The V and J ends lost 5 bases and 7 bases, in that order; junction bases with no gene match: 9. The CDR3 sequence is 15 residues long. The DNA of the CDR3 is TGTGCCAGCAGTAGCCGGGGGACTAGTGGCGGGGAGCTGTTTTTT. This codes for CASSSRGTSGGELFF.

This clonotype was counted between two and nine times. The chain links TRBV29-1 to TRBJ2-3; tentative D call: TRBD1 (6 bases). The germline gives CDR1 SQVTM, CDR2 ANQGSEA. The V and J ends lost 4 bases and 5 bases respectively, with 16 bases between them. The CDR3 is 14 amino acids. CDR3 DNA: TGCAGCGTTGGGAGTGGGGGCAACTTAGATACGCAGTATTTT. It specifies CSVGSGGNLDTQYF.

This clonotype has just a few counts. One end of the junction varies from germline; a read error may be responsible. The rearrangement joins TRBV20-1 to TRBJ1-2; D unresolved. CDR1 and CDR2 from the germline V gene are DFQATT and SNEGSKA (reference sequence). The CDR3 runs 13 residues. The CDR3 reads CSARDPLNSGYTF. The CDR3 DNA sequence: TGCAGTGCTAGAGATCCTCTGAACTCTGGCTACACCTTC.

This clonotype was recorded a few times. The chain joins TRBV5-1 to TRBJ1-2; D is uncertain. The V gene lost 0 bases and the J gene lost 5 bases, with 11 bases spanning the gap. In germline, CDR1 is SGHRS, CDR2 YFSETQ. CDR3 length equals 14 residues. This chain's CDR3 is CASSLAEGTYGYTF. The DNA for the CDR3 is TGCGCCAGCAGCTTGGCCGAGGGTACTTATGGCTACACCTTC.

CDR3 region: CASSLTGSRGTEAFF. In DNA form, the CDR3 reads TGTGCCAGCAGTTTAACGGGGAGCAGGGGGACTGAAGCTTTCTTT. The V call is TRBV12-3 or TRBV12-4, the J call TRBJ1-1, with TRBD1 identical over 7 bases. CDR3 length equals 15 residues. V lost 2 bases to trimming and J lost 5 bases; unmatched junction nucleotides: 8.